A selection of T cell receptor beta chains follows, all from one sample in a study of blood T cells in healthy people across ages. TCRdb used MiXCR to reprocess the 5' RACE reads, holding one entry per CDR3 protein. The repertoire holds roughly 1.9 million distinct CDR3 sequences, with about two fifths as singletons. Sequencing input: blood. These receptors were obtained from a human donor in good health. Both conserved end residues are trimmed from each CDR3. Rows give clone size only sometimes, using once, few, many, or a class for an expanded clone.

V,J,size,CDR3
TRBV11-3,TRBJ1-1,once,ASSLDGAATEAF
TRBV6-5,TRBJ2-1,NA,ASSSGQSLYNEQF
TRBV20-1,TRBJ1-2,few,SARAPDRVNYGYT
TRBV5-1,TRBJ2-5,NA,ASSLSISAPQETQY
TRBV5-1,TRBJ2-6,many,ASSRENSGANVLT
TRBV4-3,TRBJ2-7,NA,ASSQGRFSYEQY
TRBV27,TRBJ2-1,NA,ASSLAGLISSNEQF
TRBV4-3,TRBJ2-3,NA,ASSHSGDTDRQY
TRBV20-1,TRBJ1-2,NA,SARRTGLMGYT
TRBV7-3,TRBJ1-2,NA,ASSPQGGRDYGYT
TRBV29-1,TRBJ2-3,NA,SVDKATDTQY
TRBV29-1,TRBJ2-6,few,SVEDVALLSGANVLT
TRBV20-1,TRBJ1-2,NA,SAPPGRDERGYT
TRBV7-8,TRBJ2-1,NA,ASSYETHPIKQF
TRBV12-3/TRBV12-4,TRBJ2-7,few,ASSFAGAGEQY
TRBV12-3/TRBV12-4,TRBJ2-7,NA,ASTFDRGYEQY
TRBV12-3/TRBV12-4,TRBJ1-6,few,TSSLATNSPLH
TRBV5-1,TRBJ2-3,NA,ASSLGGQGPDTQY
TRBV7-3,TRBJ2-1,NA,ASSPQAINNEQF
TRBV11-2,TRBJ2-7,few,ASSSGTGNPYEQY
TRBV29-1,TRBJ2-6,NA,SVDGQTVSEANVLT
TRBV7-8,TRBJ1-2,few,ASSLYTGTYGYT
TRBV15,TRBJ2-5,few,ATSRVIRETQY
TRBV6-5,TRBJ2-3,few,ASSYSPETSTDTQY
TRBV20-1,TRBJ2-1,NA,SARGKGRGEYNEQF
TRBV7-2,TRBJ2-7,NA,ASSAGGGQY
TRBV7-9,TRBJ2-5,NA,ASSLAGLTETQY
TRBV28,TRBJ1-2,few,ASSLSPSYGYT
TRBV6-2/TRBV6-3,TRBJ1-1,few,ASRLTGGLTEAF
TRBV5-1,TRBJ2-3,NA,ASSYNGLSTDTQY